The 10 T cell receptor beta chains listed next were all sequenced from one sample in a study of OX40 agonist ivuxolimab in advanced cancers. The data were produced by immunoSEQ multiplex PCR, yet TCRdb's version contains in-frame clones alone and is incomplete. The sample yields roughly 66,000 clones, roughly 87% seen once. The source material was CD4+ or CD8+ T cells sorted from blood, sampled in a trial of the OX40 agonist ivuxolimab. These receptors originate from an adult with an advanced solid tumor such as melanoma, head and neck, liver or kidney cancer.

The chain is built from TRBV5-8 and TRBJ2-7; D not certain. V was shortened by 6 bases and J by 2 bases, with 12 bases between the two germline ends. CDR1 SGHTS and CDR2 YDEGEE come from the germline V gene. CDR3 length: 13 amino acids. DNA for the CDR3: TGTGCCAGCACCCAGACTGTCACCTACGAGCAGTACTTC. Its protein is CASTQTVTYEQYF.

The J gene is TRBJ2-7, the V gene TRBV20-1, with a possible D match to TRBD1 (6 bases). The germline CDR1 and CDR2 sequences are DFQATT and SNEGSKA (reference sequence). The CDR3 runs to 11 residues. The V and J ends lost 5 bases and 3 bases respectively, with 8 bases between them. As DNA, the CDR3 is TGCAGTGCTTCAGGGGACTACGAGCAGTACTTC. Translation: CSASGDYEQYF.

The DNA for the CDR3 is TGTGCCAGCAGCCAAGATACGGGGGCACAGTACGAGCAGTACTTC. The encoded protein is CASSQDTGAQYEQYF. The chain links TRBV4-2 to TRBJ2-7; either TRBD1 or TRBD2 may supply D (6 bases each). Per germline, CDR1 LGHNA and CDR2 YNFKEQ. Trimming took 0 bases from V and 4 from J, leaving 13 bases between them. This CDR3 contains 15 residues.

V is TRBV29-1 and J is TRBJ2-4, with D tentatively TRBD1 or TRBD2 (5 bases each). The V end lost 6 bases, the J end lost 2 bases, and 17 bases lay between the germline ends. Germline CDR1 and CDR2: SQVTM and ANQGSEA. The CDR3 loop spans 15 amino acids. The CDR3 DNA reads as TGCAGCGTCCTTCCGGGACCGGGAACCAAAAACATTCAGTACTTC. Residues: CSVLPGPGTKNIQYF.

This rearrangement joins TRBV7-8 to TRBJ2-7; possibly TRBD1 for D (6 bases). V was cut by 0 bases and J by 7 bases, with 16 bases left in between. CDR1 is SGHVS and CDR2 is FQNEAQ in the germline V gene. This CDR3 has 15 residues. The CDR3 DNA is TGTGCCAGCAGCTTAGCGTTGAGCCAGGGGAATGAGCAGTACTTC. Its translation is CASSLALSQGNEQYF.

The rearrangement uses TRBV30 and TRBJ2-1; no definite D call. Germline V gene sequence: CDR1 GTSNPN, CDR2 SVGIG (reference sequence). V shed 0 bases and J shed 4 bases, with 10 bases lying between them. This CDR3 region has 14 residues. CDR3 DNA: TGTGCCTGGAGTGTATCGGCACTTTACAATGAGCAGTTCTTC. Protein: CAWSVSALYNEQFF.

V and J are TRBV11-2 and TRBJ2-1; 8 bases align to TRBD2. Losses at the gene ends were 1 base for V and 11 bases for J; bases not matched to a gene: 16. Germline-derived CDR1 and CDR2 are SGHAT and FQNNGV. The CDR3 length is 17 residues. CDR3 in DNA: TGTGCCAGCAGCTTAGGGTCCGGGACTAGTTTAGTCAGGCAGCAGTTCTTC. Translation: CASSLGSGTSLVRQQFF.

The V call is TRBV4-3, the J call TRBJ1-4, with D possibly TRBD1 on 5 matching bases. CDR1 is LGHNA, CDR2 YSLEER, per germline. Deletions cut 0 bases from V and 8 bases from J, with 7 bases between. CDR3 length equals 13 residues. The CDR3 spells CASSQDWGEKLFF. The CDR3 nucleotides are TGCGCCAGCAGCCAAGACTGGGGGGAAAAACTGTTTTTT.

The chain is built from TRBV14 and TRBJ2-1, with 8 bases identical to TRBD2. Trimming cost V 3 bases and J 7 bases; bases outside gene matches: 5. Looked up from germline, CDR1 is SGHDN and CDR2 is FVKESK. The CDR3 runs 14 residues. CDR3 DNA sequence: TGTGCCAGCAGCCACCGGGAGGGCCGGAATGAGCAGTTCTTC. The encoded protein is CASSHREGRNEQFF.

The chain joins TRBV13 to TRBJ1-5, with a tentative D call TRBD1 (6 bases). V was cut by 0 bases and J by 8 bases, with 14 bases left in between. The germline V gene has CDR1 PRHDT and CDR2 FYEKMQ (reference sequence). CDR3 length: 15 residues. The CDR3 region is CASSLGFGGREPQHF. The DNA for the CDR3 is TGTGCCAGCAGCTTAGGGTTCGGGGGCCGGGAGCCCCAGCATTTT.